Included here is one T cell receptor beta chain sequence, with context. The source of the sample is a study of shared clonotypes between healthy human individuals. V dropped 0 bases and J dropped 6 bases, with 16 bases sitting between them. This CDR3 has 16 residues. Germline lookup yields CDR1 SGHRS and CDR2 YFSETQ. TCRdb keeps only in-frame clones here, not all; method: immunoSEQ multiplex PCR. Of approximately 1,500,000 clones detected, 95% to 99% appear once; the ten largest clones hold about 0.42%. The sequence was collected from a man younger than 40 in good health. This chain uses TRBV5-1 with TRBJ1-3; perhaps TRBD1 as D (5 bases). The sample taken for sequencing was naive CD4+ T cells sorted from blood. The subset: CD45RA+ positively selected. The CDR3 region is CASSLAGTALQNTIYF. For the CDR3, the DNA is TGCGCCAGCAGCTTGGCCGGGACGGCGCTTCAAAACACCATATATTTT.